The next 6 T cell receptor beta chains were all read from a single sample in a study of T cell changes during pregnancy in multiple sclerosis. Here immunoSEQ multiplex PCR was the method, and the copy in TCRdb shows in-frame clones only, minus some. The sample has approximately 20,000 clones, over 75% seen once. The source material was CD8+ T cells from peripheral blood mononuclear cells, sampled after pregnancy. These receptors were obtained from a female donor in good health, enrolled as a control in a pregnancy study.

This sequence joins TRBV7-2 and TRBJ2-5; D possibly corresponds to TRBD2 (7 bases). Per the germline V gene, CDR1 is SGHTA and CDR2 is FQGNSA. Trimming shortened V by 1 base and J by 5 bases, and 11 bases separated the two germline ends. The CDR3 sequence is 14 residues long. The CDR3 region has the DNA TGTGCCAGCAGCTTAGTAACGGGGGGCGAGACCCAGTACTTC. It translates to CASSLVTGGETQYF.

The chain is built from TRBV5-8 and TRBJ1-3; 10 bases agree with TRBD1. Germline values: CDR1 SGHTS, CDR2 YDEGEE. The CDR3 extends over 15 amino acids. Trimming at V came to 4 bases and at J to 4 bases, leaving 5 bases not matched to a gene. CDR3 region: CASSLGTGVGNTIYF. The CDR3 DNA sequence: TGTGCCAGCAGCCTGGGGACAGGGGTCGGAAACACCATATATTTT.

The chain employs TRBV19 and TRBJ1-1; D is uncertain. This CDR3 is 15 amino acids long. CDR1 LNHDA and CDR2 SQIVND come from the germline V gene (reference sequence). Between the trimmed V and J ends, which lost 1 base and 6 bases, there was a span of 15 bases. The CDR3 bases are TGTGCCAGTAGTATAGCCCTCTTGGTGGACTCTGAAGCTTTCTTT. This codes for CASSIALLVDSEAFF.

V gene TRBV9 combines with J gene TRBJ2-3; 7 bases map to TRBD2. The V segment lost 3 bases and the J segment 2 bases; nucleotides outside the gene matches: 9. The germline V gene encodes CDR1 SGDLS and CDR2 YYNGEE. The CDR3 contains 16 residues. In DNA, the CDR3 is TGTGCCAGCAGCGCGACTCAGGGAGGGGTCACAGATACGCAGTATTTT. Protein: CASSATQGGVTDTQYF.

The chain joins TRBV7-9 to TRBJ2-3; 11 bases are a match to TRBD2. Per the germline V gene, CDR1 is SEHNR and CDR2 is FQNEAQ (reference sequence). The CDR3 runs to 17 residues. Losses at the gene ends were 0 bases for V and 5 bases for J; bases not matched to a gene: 7. CDR3 nucleotides: TGTGCCAGCAGCTTAGCGGCCCTAGCGGGGGGAGGAGATACGCAGTATTTT. This gives the protein CASSLAALAGGGDTQYF.

This clone was seen once. The rearrangement uses TRBV13 and TRBJ2-7; weak D call: TRBD2 (6 bases). V lost 7 bases, J lost 6 bases, and 16 bases lay in between. CDR3 size: 13 residues. Germline assignment: CDR1 PRHDT and CDR2 FYEKMQ (reference sequence). This chain's CDR3 is CASNSEMGGEQYF. The CDR3 region has the DNA TGTGCCAGCAATTCTGAAATGGGGGGCGAGCAGTACTTC.